Listed below are T cell receptor beta chains from one sample, sequenced in a study of graft-versus-host responses after intestinal transplantation. Using immunoSEQ multiplex PCR, the repertoire was profiled, and TCRdb retains in-frame clones only, with some absent. The repertoire includes approximately 77,000 clones, approximately 88% of them detected once, and roughly 0.35% sits in the top ten. No antigen is known for these receptors. The specimen was unstimulated CD4+ T cells sorted from spleen or lymph node cells, collected before intestinal transplant. Every receptor here comes from a human donor who received an intestinal transplant. Both conserved end residues are trimmed from each CDR3.

j_call	v_call	cdr3_aa
TRBJ2-7	TRBV15	ATSRDPRTGDEQY
TRBJ1-2	TRBV19	ATARDTNYGYT
TRBJ1-5	TRBV19	ASNQQGYSNQPQH
TRBJ2-7	TRBV27	ASSLRDRGRTEQY
NA	TRBV6-6	ASRGRTGGYEQY
TRBJ2-7	TRBV5-1	ASSVQGGPYEQY
TRBJ2-1	TRBV5-1	ASSLGPLAPYNEQF
TRBJ2-2	TRBV10-3	AISGGQGAGELF
TRBJ2-7	TRBV28	ASSPPLSHEQY
TRBJ1-3	TRBV5-1	ASSLQGLSGNTIY
TRBJ2-1	TRBV6-1	ASSEQGYEQF